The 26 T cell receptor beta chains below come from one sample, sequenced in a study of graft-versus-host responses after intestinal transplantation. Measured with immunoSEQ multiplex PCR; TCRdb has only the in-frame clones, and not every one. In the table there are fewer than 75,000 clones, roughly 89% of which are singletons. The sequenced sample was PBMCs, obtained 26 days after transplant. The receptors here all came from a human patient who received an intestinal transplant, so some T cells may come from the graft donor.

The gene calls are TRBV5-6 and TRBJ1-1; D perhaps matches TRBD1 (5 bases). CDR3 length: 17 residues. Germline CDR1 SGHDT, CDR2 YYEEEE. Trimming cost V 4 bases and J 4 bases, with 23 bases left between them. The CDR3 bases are TGTGCCAGCAGCCCACAGGTCGGTTGGGGGGAGCGCACTGAAGCTTTCTTT. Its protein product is CASSPQVGWGERTEAFF.

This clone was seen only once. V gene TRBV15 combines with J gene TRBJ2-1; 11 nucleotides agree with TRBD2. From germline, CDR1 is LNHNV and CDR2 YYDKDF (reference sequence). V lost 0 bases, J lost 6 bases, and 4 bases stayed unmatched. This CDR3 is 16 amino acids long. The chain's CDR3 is CATSRDVAGGINEQFF. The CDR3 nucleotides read TGTGCCACCAGCAGAGACGTAGCGGGGGGGATCAATGAGCAGTTCTTC.

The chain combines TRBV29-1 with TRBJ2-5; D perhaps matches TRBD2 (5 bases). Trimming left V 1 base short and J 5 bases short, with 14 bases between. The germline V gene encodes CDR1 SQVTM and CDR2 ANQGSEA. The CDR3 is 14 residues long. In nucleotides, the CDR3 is TGCAGCGTTGAAGGGTGGGAGTCCTGGGAGACCCAGTACTTC. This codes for CSVEGWESWETQYF. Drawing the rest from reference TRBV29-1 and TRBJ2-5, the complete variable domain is SAVISQKPSRDICQRGTSLTIQCQVDSQVTMMFWYRQQPGQSLTLIATANQGSEATYESGFVIDKFPISRPNLTFSTLTVSNMSPEDSSIYLCSVEGWESWETQYFGPGTRLLVL.

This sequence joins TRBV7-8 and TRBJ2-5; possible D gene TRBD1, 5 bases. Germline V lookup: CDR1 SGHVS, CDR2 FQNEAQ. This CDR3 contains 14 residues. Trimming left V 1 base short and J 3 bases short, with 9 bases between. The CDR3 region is CASSLGGTKETQYF. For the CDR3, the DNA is TGTGCCAGCAGCTTAGGGGGCACGAAAGAGACCCAGTACTTC.

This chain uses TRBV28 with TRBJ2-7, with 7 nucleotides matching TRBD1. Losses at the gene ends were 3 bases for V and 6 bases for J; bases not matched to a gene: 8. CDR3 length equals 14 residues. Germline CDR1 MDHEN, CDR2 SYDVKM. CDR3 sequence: CASSFLAGDSEQYF. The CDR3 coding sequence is TGTGCCAGCAGTTTTTTAGCCGGGGACAGCGAGCAGTACTTC. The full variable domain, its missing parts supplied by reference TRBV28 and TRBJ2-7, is DVKVTQSSRYLVKRTGEKVFLECVQDMDHENMFWYRQDPGLGLRLIYFSYDVKMKEKGDIPEGYSVSREKKERFSLILESASTNQTSMYLCASSFLAGDSEQYFGPGTRLTVT.

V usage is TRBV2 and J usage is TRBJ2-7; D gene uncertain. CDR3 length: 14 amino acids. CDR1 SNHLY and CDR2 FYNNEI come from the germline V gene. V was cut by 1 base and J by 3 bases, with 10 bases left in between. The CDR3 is CASSEGAQLYEQYF. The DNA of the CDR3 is TGTGCCAGCAGTGAAGGAGCCCAACTCTACGAGCAGTACTTC.

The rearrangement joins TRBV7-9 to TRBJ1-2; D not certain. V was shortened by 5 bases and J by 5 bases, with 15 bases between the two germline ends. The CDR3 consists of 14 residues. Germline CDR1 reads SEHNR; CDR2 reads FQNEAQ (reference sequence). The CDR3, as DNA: TGTGCCAGCAGCGTCGACGGGGATTTTTATGGCTACACCTTC. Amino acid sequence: CASSVDGDFYGYTF.

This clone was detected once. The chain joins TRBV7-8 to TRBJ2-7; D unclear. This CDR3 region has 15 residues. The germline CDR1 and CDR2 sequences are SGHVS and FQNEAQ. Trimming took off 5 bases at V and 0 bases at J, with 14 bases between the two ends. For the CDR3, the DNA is TGTGCCAGCAGCCAAGTATCGATCAGCTCCTACGAGCAGTACTTC. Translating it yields CASSQVSISSYEQYF. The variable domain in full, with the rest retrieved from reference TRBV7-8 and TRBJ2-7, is GAGVSQSPRYKVAKRGQDVALRCDPISGHVSLFWYQQALGQGPEFLTYFQNEAQLDKSGLPSDRFFAERPEGSVSTLKIQRTQQEDSAVYLCASSQVSISSYEQYFGPGTRLTVT.

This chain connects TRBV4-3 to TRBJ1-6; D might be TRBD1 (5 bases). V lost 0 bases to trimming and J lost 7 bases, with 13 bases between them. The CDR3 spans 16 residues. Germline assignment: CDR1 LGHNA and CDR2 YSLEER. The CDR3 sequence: CASSQERGRGNSPLHF. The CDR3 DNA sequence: TGCGCCAGCAGCCAAGAAAGGGGAAGGGGCAATTCACCCCTCCACTTT.

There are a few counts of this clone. CDR3 residues: CATKMTAYQPQHF. In DNA, the CDR3 is TGCGCCACCAAGATGACAGCCTATCAGCCCCAGCATTTT. This rearrangement joins TRBV10-2 to TRBJ1-5; the D gene is possibly TRBD1 (5 bases). V lost 10 bases and J 5 bases, leaving 15 bases between the germline ends. This CDR3 is built from 13 residues. Germline assignment: CDR1 WSHSY and CDR2 SAAADI.

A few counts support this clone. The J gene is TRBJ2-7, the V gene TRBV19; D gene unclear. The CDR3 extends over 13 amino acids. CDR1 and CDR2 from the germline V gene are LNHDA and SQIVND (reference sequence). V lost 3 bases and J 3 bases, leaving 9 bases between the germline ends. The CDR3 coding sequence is TGTGCCAGTAGTATGGAGCAGAACTACGAGCAGTACTTC. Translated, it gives CASSMEQNYEQYF.

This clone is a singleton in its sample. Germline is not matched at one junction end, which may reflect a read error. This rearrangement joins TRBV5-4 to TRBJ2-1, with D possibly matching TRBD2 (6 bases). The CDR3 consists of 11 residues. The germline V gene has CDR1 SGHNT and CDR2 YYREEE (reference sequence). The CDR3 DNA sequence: TGTGCCAGCAGCTTGGAGACTAGTTCGGTCTTC. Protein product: CASSLETSSVF.

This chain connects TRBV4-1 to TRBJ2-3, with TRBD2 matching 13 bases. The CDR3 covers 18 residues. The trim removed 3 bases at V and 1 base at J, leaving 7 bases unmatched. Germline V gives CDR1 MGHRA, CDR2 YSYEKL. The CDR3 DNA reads TGCGCCAGCAGCCACCCGCGGACTAGCGGGGGCCGCACAGATACGCAGTATTTT. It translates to CASSHPRTSGGRTDTQYF.

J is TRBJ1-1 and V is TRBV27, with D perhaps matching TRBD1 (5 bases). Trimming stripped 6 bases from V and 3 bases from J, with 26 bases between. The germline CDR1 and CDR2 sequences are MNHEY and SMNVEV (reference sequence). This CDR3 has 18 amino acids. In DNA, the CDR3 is TGTGCCAGCAGGGCGACTACTCGGGGACTAGCGGGGGACACTGAAGCTTTCTTT. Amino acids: CASRATTRGLAGDTEAFF.

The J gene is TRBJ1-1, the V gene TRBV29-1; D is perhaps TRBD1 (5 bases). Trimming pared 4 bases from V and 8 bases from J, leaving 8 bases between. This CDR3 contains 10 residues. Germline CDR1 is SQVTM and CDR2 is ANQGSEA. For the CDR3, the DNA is TGCAGCGTTGGGGCAGGGGAAGCTTTCTTT. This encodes CSVGAGEAFF.

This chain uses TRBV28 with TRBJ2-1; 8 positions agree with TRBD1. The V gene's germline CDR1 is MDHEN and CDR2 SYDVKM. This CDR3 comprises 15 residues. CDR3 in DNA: TGTGCTACGAGCCCCCGGGACAGGCCCTACAATGAGCAGTTCTTC. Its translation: CATSPRDRPYNEQFF.

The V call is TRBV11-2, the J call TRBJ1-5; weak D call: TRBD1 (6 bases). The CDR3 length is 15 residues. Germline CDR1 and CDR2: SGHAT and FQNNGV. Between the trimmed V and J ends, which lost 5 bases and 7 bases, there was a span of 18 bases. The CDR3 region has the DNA TGTGCCAGCAGCCACAATGCGGGGGCTGGCCAGCCCCAGCATTTT. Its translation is CASSHNAGAGQPQHF.

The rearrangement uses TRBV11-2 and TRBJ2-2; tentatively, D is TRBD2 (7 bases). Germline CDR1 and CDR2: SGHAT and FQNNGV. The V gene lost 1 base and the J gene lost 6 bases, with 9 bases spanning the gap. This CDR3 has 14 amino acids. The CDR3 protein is CASSLGEGAGELFF. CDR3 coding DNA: TGTGCCAGCAGCTTAGGGGAGGGGGCCGGGGAGCTGTTTTTT.

This CDR3 is CASRFRTEAFF. The CDR3 DNA reads as TGTGCCAGCAGATTCCGCACTGAAGCTTTCTTT. This chain joins TRBV2 and TRBJ1-1, with no clear D. The germline gives CDR1 SNHLY, CDR2 FYNNEI. Trimming pared 6 bases from V and 4 bases from J, leaving 6 bases between. CDR3 size: 11 residues.

The CDR3 is CASSIIDSGNSPLHF. DNA for the CDR3: TGTGCCAGCAGCATCATCGACAGTGGGAATTCACCCCTCCACTTT. The rearrangement joins TRBV9 to TRBJ1-6; D might be TRBD1 (5 bases). CDR3 length: 15 amino acids. V was clipped by 4 bases and J by 7 bases, with 15 bases between them. Germline values: CDR1 SGDLS, CDR2 YYNGEE. The entire variable domain, with the rest obtained from reference TRBV9 and TRBJ1-6, is as follows: DSGVTQTPKHLITATGQRVTLRCSPRSGDLSVYWYQQSLDQGLQFLIQYYNGEERAKGNILERFSAQQFPDLHSELNLSSLELGDSALYFCASSIIDSGNSPLHFGNGTRLTVT.

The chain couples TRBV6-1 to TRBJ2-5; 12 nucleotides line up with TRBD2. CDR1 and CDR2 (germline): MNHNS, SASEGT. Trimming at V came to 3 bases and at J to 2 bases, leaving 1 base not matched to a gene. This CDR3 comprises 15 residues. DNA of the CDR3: TGTGCCAGCAGTGATCTAGCGGGAGGGCAAGAGACCCAGTACTTC. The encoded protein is CASSDLAGGQETQYF.

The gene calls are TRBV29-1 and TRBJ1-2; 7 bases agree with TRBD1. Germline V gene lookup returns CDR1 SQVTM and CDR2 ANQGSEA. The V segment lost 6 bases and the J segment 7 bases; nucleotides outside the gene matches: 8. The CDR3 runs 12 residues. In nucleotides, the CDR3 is TGCAGCGTCGCTGAATCAGGGGGTGGCTACACCTTC. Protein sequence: CSVAESGGGYTF.

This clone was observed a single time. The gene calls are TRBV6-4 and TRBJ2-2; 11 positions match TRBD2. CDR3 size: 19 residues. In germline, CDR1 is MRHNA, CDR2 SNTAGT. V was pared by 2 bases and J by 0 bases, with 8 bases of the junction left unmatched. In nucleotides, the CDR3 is TGTGCCAGCAGTGACGAGGGCCTAGCGGGGGGCCCGAACACCGGGGAGCTGTTTTTT. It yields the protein CASSDEGLAGGPNTGELFF.

The CDR3 here is CASSKPRGGTDTQYF. The CDR3 DNA is TGTGCCAGCAGCAAGCCCAGGGGAGGCACAGATACGCAGTATTTT. This chain connects TRBV5-6 to TRBJ2-3; D perhaps matches TRBD1 (6 bases). This CDR3 is 15 amino acids long. Germline lookup yields CDR1 SGHDT and CDR2 YYEEEE. The V gene lost 4 bases and the J gene lost 1 base, with 13 bases spanning the gap.

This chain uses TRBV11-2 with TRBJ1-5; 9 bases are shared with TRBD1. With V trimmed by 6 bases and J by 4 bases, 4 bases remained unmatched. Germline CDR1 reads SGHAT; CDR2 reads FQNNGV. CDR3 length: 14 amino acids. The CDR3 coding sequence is TGTGCCAGCAGTCACGGGACAGGGAATCAGCCCCAGCATTTT. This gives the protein CASSHGTGNQPQHF.

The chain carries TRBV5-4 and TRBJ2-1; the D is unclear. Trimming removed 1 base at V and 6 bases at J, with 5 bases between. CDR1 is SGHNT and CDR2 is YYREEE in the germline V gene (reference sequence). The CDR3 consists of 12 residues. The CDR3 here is CASSLSVNEQFF. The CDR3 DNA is TGTGCCAGCAGCTTGTCGGTCAATGAGCAGTTCTTC.